One TCR beta chain is described in this entry. Germline V lookup: CDR1 SGHNT, CDR2 YYREEE (reference sequence). The CDR3 has 18 amino acids. The V segment lost 0 bases and the J segment 1 base; nucleotides outside the gene matches: 6. Libraries were prepared by immunoSEQ multiplex PCR; TCRdb keeps only in-frame clonotypes and omits some of them. Of about 710,000 clones detected, approximately 87% appear once; the ten largest clones hold roughly 0.0089%. The data derive from a study of shared T cell receptors in the human thymus. Separately, the same data were catalogued under a study of human thymus T cells. That study reports: Thymus tissue for the work was resected from patients undergoing corrective heart surgery.

The chain employs TRBV5-4 and TRBJ2-3; 12 positions agree with TRBD2. The TCR sequence derives from a boy under three years old with a congenital heart defect. The material sequenced was thymocytes. The CDR3 spells CASSLATSGGPRTDTQYF. The CDR3 DNA reads TGTGCCAGCAGCTTGGCAACTAGCGGGGGGCCCCGCACAGATACGCAGTATTTT.